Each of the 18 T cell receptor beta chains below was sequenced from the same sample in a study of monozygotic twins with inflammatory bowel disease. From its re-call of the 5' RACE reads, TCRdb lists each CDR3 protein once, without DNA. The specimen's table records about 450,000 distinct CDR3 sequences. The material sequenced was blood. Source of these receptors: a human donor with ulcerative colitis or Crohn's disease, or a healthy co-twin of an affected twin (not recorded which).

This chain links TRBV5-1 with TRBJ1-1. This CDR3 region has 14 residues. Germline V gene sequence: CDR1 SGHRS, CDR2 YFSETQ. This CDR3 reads CASSPELMNTEAFF.

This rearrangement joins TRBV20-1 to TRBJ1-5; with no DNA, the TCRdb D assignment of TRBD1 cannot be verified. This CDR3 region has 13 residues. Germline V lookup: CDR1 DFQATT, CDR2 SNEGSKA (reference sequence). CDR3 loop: CSAEDRGYQPQHF.

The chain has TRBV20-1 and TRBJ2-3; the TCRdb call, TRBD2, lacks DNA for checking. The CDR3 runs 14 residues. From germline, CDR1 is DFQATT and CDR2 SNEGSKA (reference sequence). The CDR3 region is CSARWTSGSPTQYF.

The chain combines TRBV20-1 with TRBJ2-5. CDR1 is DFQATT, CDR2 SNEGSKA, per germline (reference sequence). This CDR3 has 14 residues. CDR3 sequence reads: CSLWDQWSTETQYF.

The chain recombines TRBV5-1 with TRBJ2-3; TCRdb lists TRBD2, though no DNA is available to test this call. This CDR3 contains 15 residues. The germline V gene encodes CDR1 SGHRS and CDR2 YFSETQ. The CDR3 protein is CASRLATTSTDTQYF.

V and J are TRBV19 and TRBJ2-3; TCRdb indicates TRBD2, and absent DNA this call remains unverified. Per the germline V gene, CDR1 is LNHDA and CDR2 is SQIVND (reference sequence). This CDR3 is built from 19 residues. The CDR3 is CASSTGLAGGRRRTDTQYF. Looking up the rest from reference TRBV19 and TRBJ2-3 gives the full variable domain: DGGITQSPKYLFRKEGQNVTLSCEQNLNHDAMYWYRQDPGQGLRLIYYSQIVNDFQKGDIAEGYSVSREKKESFPLTVTSAQKNPTAFYLCASSTGLAGGRRRTDTQYFGPGTRLTVL.

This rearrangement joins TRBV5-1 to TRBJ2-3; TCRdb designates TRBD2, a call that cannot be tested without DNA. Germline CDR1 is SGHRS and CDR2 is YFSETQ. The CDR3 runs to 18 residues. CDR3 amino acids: CASSFSGTSLGFGDTQYF.

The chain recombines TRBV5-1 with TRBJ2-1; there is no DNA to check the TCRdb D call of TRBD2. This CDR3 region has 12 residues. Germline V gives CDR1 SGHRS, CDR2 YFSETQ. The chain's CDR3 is CASSFRVYEQFF.

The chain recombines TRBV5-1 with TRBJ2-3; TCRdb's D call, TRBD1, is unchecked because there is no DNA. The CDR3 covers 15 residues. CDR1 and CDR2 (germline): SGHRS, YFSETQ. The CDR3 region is CASRKQGAGTDTQYF.

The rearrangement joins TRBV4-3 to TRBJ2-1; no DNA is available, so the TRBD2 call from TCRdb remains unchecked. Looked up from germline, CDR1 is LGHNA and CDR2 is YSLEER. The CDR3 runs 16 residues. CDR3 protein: CASSQEEGPPMDEQFF.

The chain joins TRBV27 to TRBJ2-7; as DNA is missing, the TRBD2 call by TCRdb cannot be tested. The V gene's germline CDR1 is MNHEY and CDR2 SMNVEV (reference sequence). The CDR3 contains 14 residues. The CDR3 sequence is CASSLAGGRYEQYF.

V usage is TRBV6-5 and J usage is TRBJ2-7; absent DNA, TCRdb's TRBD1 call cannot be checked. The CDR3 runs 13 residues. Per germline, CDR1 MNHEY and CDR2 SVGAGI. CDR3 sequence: CASKRRTVHEQYF.

The CDR3 region is CASRALGFGNNEQFF. The gene calls are TRBV6-1 and TRBJ2-1. CDR1 is MNHNS, CDR2 SASEGT, per germline. The CDR3 length is 15 residues.

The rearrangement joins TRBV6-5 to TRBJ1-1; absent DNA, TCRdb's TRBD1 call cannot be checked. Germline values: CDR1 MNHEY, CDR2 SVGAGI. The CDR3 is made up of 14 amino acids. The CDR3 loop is CASSYVKGASEAFF.

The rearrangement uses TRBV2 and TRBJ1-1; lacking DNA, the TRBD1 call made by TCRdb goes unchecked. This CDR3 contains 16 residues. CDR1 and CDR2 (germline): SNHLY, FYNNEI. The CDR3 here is CASRPRDARKNTEAFF. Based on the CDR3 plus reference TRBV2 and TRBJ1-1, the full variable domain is EPEVTQTPSHQVTQMGQEVILRCVPISNHLYFYWYRQILGQKVEFLVSFYNNEISEKSEIFDDQFSVERPDGSNFTLKIRSTKLEDSAMYFCASRPRDARKNTEAFFGQGTRLTVV.

CDR3 in amino acids: CASSFGTAGANVLTF. The V and J genes are TRBV5-1 and TRBJ2-6; TCRdb outputs TRBD1, but without DNA this stays unchecked. Per germline, CDR1 SGHRS and CDR2 YFSETQ. The CDR3 loop spans 15 amino acids.

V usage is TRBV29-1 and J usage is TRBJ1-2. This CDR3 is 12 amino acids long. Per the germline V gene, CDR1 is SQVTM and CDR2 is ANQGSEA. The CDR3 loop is CSVERRDRGYTF.

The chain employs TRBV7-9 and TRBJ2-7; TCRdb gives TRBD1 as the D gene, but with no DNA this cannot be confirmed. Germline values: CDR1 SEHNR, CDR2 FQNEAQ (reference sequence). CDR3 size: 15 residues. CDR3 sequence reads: CASSSGPSGLGEQYF.